This note documents a single TCR beta chain sequence. Depths of 1 in 200,000 to 1 in 1 million T cells were the sequencing target. Only in-frame clones appear in the TCRdb table, and some are missing; sequencing was by immunoSEQ multiplex PCR. Here the sample spans 65,000 to 90,000 clones, roughly 83% being singletons. The data are from a study of cytotoxic CD8 clonotypes in ibrutinib-treated CLL. Study overall: After median around 5.5 years, approximately 14 stayed in remission, around twelve progressed; responses roughly 25 partial, 2 complete. Mean productive templates were approximately 240,000; mean productive rearrangements were around 86,000.

The specimen was PBMCs, collected after 24 months of ibrutinib treatment. This clonotype was obtained from a human donor with chronic lymphocytic leukemia.

CDR3 region: CASSTAGTGEQYF. The CDR3 nucleotides read TGTGCCAGCAGCACCGCCGGGACAGGGGAGCAGTACTTC. The chain links TRBV7-3 to TRBJ2-7, with 9 bases aligning to TRBD1. CDR1 SGHTA and CDR2 FQGTGA come from the germline V gene. The V and J ends lost 5 bases and 7 bases, in that order; junction bases with no gene match: 6. The CDR3 is 13 amino acids.